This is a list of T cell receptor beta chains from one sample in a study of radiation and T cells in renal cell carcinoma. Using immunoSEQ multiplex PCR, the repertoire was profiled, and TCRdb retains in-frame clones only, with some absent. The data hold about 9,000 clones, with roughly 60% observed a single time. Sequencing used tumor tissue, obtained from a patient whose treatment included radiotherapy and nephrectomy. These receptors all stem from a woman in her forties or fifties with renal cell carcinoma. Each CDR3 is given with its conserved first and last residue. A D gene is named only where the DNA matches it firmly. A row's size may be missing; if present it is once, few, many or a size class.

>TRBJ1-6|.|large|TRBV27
CASSLQDTLGPLHF
TGTGCCAGCAGTTTACAGGACACACTTGGGCCCCTCCACTTT
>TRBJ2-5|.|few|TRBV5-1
CASSYDRPRETQYF
TGCGCCAGCAGCTATGACAGGCCTCGGGAGACCCAGTACTTC
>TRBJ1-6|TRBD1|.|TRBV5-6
CASSPTGTGYSPLHF
TGTGCCAGCAGCCCGACCGGGACAGGGTACTCACCCCTCCACTTT
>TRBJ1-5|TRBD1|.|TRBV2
CASSEETGGGQPQHF
TGTGCCAGCAGTGAAGAGACAGGGGGCGGTCAGCCCCAGCATTTT
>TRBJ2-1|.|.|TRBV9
CASSPTSLGNEQFF
TGTGCCAGCAGCCCCACCTCGCTCGGCAATGAGCAGTTCTTC
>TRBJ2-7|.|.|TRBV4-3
CASSQVLAYEQYF
TGCGCCAGCAGCCAAGTCCTAGCCTACGAGCAGTACTTC
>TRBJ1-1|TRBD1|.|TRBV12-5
CASGQTGEGISEAFF
TGTGCTAGTGGTCAGACAGGGGAAGGAATATCCGAAGCTTTCTTT
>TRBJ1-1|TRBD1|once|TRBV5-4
CASSLDQGASDTEAFF
TGTGCCAGCAGCTTGGATCAGGGGGCGTCGGACACTGAAGCTTTCTTT
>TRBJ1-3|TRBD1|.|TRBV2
CASRGQGGLSGNTIYF
TGTGCCAGCAGGGGACAGGGGGGTCTCTCTGGAAACACCATATATTTT
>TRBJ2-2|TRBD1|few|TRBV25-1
CASGSGTGGPGELFF
TGTGCCAGCGGGTCTGGGACAGGGGGCCCCGGGGAGCTGTTTTTT
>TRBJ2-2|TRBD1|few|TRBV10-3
CAIRIGDRDTGELFF
TGTGCCATCAGAATAGGGGACAGGGACACCGGGGAGCTGTTTTTT
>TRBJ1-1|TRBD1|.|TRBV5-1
CAKQANRGRNTEAFF
TGCGCCAAACAAGCTAACAGGGGGCGGAACACTGAAGCTTTCTTT
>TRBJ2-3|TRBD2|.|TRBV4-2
CASSQDSSGGPSTDTQYF
TGTGCCAGCAGCCAAGATTCTAGCGGGGGGCCCAGCACAGATACGCAGTATTTT
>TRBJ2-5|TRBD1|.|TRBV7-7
CASSSGRGSQETQYF
TGTGCCAGCAGCTCAGGCAGGGGGTCTCAAGAGACCCAGTACTTC
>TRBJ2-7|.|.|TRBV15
CATSRDRGRVDEQYF
TGTGCCACCAGCAGAGACAGGGGGAGGGTTGACGAGCAGTACTTC
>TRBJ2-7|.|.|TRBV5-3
CASSLIARAEEQYF
TGTGCCAGCAGCTTGATCGCTAGGGCGGAAGAGCAGTACTTC
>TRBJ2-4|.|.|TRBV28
CASSPGKVHVQYF
TGTGCCAGCAGCCCTGGGAAGGTTCACGTTCAGTACTTC
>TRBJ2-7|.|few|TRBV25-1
CASSEYEGTRDYEQYF
TGTGCCAGCAGTGAATATGAGGGGACAAGGGACTACGAGCAGTACTTC
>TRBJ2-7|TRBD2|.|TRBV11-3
CASSKASSGRGEQYF
TGTGCCAGCAGCAAAGCCTCTAGCGGGAGGGGCGAGCAGTACTTC
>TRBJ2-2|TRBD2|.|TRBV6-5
CASSLAGTGELFF
TGTGCCAGCAGCTTAGCGGGGACCGGGGAGCTGTTTTTT
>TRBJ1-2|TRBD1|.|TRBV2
CASRGPGQTNYGYTF
TGTGCCAGCAGAGGGCCGGGACAGACTAACTATGGCTACACCTTC
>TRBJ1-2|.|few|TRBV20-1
CSASPGTFLTF
TGCAGTGCTAGCCCGGGAACCTTTCTCACCTTC
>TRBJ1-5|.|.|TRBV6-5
CASSYGRQPQHF
TGTGCCAGCAGTTACGGACGTCAGCCCCAGCATTTT
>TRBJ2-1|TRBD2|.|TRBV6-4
CASSDSPGTISNEQFF
TGTGCCAGCAGTGACTCGCCTGGGACTATTAGCAATGAGCAGTTCTTC
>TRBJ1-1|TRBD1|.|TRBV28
CASSGDRGQNTEAFF
TGTGCCAGCAGTGGGGACAGGGGACAAAACACTGAAGCTTTCTTT
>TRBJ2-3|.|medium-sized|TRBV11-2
CASSPQDTQYF
TGTGCCAGCAGTCCCCAGGATACGCAGTATTTT
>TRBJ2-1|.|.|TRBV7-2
CASMLTGPESDEQFF
TGTGCCAGCATGTTGACGGGGCCTGAGTCTGATGAGCAGTTCTTC
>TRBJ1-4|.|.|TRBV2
CASSVDRSNEKLFF
TGTGCCAGCAGCGTCGACAGGTCTAATGAAAAACTGTTTTTT
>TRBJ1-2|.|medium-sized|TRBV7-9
CASSHIGLQGNGYTF
TGTGCCAGCAGCCACATAGGCCTACAGGGTAATGGCTACACCTTC
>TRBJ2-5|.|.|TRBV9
CASSVGGPGETQYF
TGTGCCAGCAGCGTAGGAGGGCCGGGAGAGACCCAGTACTTC
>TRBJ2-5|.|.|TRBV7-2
CASSWWQAQETQYF
TGTGCCAGCAGTTGGTGGCAGGCTCAAGAGACCCAGTACTTC
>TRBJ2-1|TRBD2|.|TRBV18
CASSRTGTSGNNEQFF
TGTGCCAGCTCACGGACCGGGACTAGCGGGAACAATGAGCAGTTCTTC
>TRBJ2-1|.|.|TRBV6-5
CASSYSYGNEQFF
TGTGCCAGCAGTTACTCGTACGGCAATGAGCAGTTCTTC
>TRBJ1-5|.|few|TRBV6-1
CASSDRVSLMEGQPQHF
TGTGCCAGCAGTGACAGGGTCTCTCTTATGGAAGGCCAGCCCCAGCATTTT
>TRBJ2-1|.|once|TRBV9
CASSVADYVGNEQFF
TGTGCCAGCAGCGTAGCTGATTATGTGGGCAACGAGCAGTTCTTC
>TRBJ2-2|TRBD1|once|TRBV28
CASSLMGQGSSANTGELFF
TGTGCCAGCAGTTTAATGGGACAGGGATCCTCCGCGAACACCGGGGAGCTGTTTTTT
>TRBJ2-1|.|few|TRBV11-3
CASSLGRFNEQFF
TGTGCCAGCAGCTTAGGTAGATTCAATGAGCAGTTCTTC
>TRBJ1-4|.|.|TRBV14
CASSQLGAHEKLFF
TGTGCCAGCAGCCAACTGGGGGCGCACGAAAAACTGTTTTTT